This T cell receptor beta chain was documented in a study of cytomegalovirus exposure and HLA in healthy donors. PCR used 60 Vbeta primers and 13 Jbeta primers. Method: immunoSEQ multiplex PCR; TCRdb's copy keeps in-frame clones and lacks some. Of about 140,000 clones listed, more than 75% are singletons. The sample comprised PBMCs. This TCR derives from a woman aged 18-35 years in good health and CMV-seropositive.

The CDR3 sequence is CASSLYGTGDEQYF. The CDR3 DNA reads as TGTGCCAGCAGTCTTTACGGGACAGGGGACGAGCAGTACTTC. The chain has TRBV28 and TRBJ2-7; TRBD1 aligns across 10 bases. Germline values: CDR1 MDHEN, CDR2 SYDVKM. The CDR3 runs 14 residues. After removal of 5 bases from V and 5 bases from J, the junction contained 6 bases not matched to a gene.